Following are 9 T cell receptor beta chains from one sample sequenced in a study of blood T cell repertoires in COVID-19. Repertoires were generated with immunoSEQ multiplex PCR, while TCRdb's copy carries only in-frame clones and drops some. The profile shows about 310,000 clones, about 88% of them singletons. Sequences were obtained from peripheral blood. The origin of the receptors is a man aged 70 or older with acute or convalescent COVID-19.

V and J are TRBV7-2 and TRBJ1-2; no reliable D call. Germline CDR1 SGHTA, CDR2 FQGNSA. The CDR3 contains 14 residues. Trimming took off 4 bases at V and 1 base at J, with 10 bases between the two ends. CDR3 sequence reads: CASSSPGFNYGYTF. The DNA for the CDR3 is TGTGCCAGCAGCTCTCCCGGGTTTAACTATGGCTACACCTTC.

This chain links TRBV3-1 (or the pseudogene TRBV3-2) with TRBJ2-3; the match to TRBD2 covers 9 bases. Germline CDR1 and CDR2: LGHDT and YNNKEL (reference sequence). CDR3 length: 15 residues. V shed 8 bases, J shed 6 bases, and the junction held 12 bases outside the gene matches. The CDR3 DNA reads as TGTGCCAGCGAGGGTCTAGCGGGGAGAGCGGATACGCAGTATTTT. Encoded protein: CASEGLAGRADTQYF.

This chain links TRBV6-1 with TRBJ1-6; D is unresolved. CDR1 and CDR2 (germline): MNHNS, SASEGT. The CDR3 totals 16 residues. With 4 bases removed from V and 5 bases from J, the gap between germline ends came to 15 bases. The CDR3 protein is CASSAGRRIDNSPLHF. CDR3 nucleotide sequence: TGTGCCAGCAGTGCTGGGCGACGGATCGATAATTCACCCCTCCACTTT.

This chain uses TRBV28 with TRBJ1-2; 10 positions match TRBD1. The CDR3 is 16 residues long. Germline V gene sequence: CDR1 MDHEN, CDR2 SYDVKM. Trimming cost V 6 bases and J 0 bases; bases outside gene matches: 7. The CDR3 bases are TGTGCCAGCAGCCCGGGACAGGGGCCAACTAACTATGGCTACACCTTC. It translates to CASSPGQGPTNYGYTF.

The J gene is TRBJ2-7, the V gene TRBV28; TRBD2 aligns across 8 bases. The CDR3 spans 14 residues. V lost 2 bases and J lost 7; bases outside the gene matches: 7. In germline, CDR1 is MDHEN, CDR2 SYDVKM. The CDR3: CASSLSGRTGEQYF. The CDR3 coding sequence is TGTGCCAGCAGTTTAAGCGGGAGAACGGGAGAGCAGTACTTC.

The chain combines TRBV11-2 with TRBJ2-7; 10 bases are shared with TRBD1. After removal of 5 bases from V and 4 bases from J, the junction contained 11 bases not matched to a gene. From germline, CDR1 is SGHAT and CDR2 FQNNGV. The CDR3 spans 16 residues. CDR3 DNA sequence: TGTGCCAGCAGCCTGAGGGGTCGGGACAGGGGTTACGAGCAGTACTTC. Its translation: CASSLRGRDRGYEQYF. Drawing the rest from reference TRBV11-2 and TRBJ2-7, the complete variable domain is EAGVAQSPRYKIIEKRQSVAFWCNPISGHATLYWYQQILGQGPKLLIQFQNNGVVDDSQLPKDRFSAERLKGVDSTLKIQPAKLEDSAVYLCASSLRGRDRGYEQYFGPGTRLTVT.

This chain joins TRBV10-1 and TRBJ2-2, with TRBD2 matching over 12 bases. The J segment lost 4 bases and the V segment lost 8 bases, leaving 17 bases of the junction unmatched. CDR3 length: 19 residues. Per the germline V gene, CDR1 is WNHNN and CDR2 is SYGVQD (reference sequence). CDR3 nucleotide sequence: TGCGCCAGCCCGATCAGGAGACTAGCGGGAGAAAAGGGCACCGGGGAGCTGTTTTTT. Its translation: CASPIRRLAGEKGTGELFF.

J is TRBJ1-4 and V is TRBV4-1; maybe TRBD1 (5 bases). CDR3 length: 15 amino acids. CDR1 is MGHRA, CDR2 YSYEKL, per germline. Trimming removed 4 bases at V and 5 bases at J, with 14 bases between. Written as DNA, the CDR3 is TGCGCCAGCAGCCGGCAAGGGGTTCCGAATGAAAAACTGTTTTTT. Translation: CASSRQGVPNEKLFF.

The CDR3 DNA reads as TGCGCCAGCAGCCGGACTAGCAACTCCGTCGGAGCGCAGTATTTT. Its translation is CASSRTSNSVGAQYF. V gene TRBV5-1 combines with J gene TRBJ2-3; 8 bases line up with TRBD2. The germline V gene encodes CDR1 SGHRS and CDR2 YFSETQ. The V gene end was trimmed by 4 bases and the J gene end by 10 bases; junction bases not matched to a gene: 14. The CDR3 is 15 amino acids. The full variable domain, with the rest looked up from reference TRBV5-1 and TRBJ2-3, is KAGVTQTPRYLIKTRGQQVTLSCSPISGHRSVSWYQQTPGQGLQFLFEYFSETQRNKGNFPGRFSGRQFSNSRSEMNVSTLELGDSALYLCASSRTSNSVGAQYFGPGTRLTVL.